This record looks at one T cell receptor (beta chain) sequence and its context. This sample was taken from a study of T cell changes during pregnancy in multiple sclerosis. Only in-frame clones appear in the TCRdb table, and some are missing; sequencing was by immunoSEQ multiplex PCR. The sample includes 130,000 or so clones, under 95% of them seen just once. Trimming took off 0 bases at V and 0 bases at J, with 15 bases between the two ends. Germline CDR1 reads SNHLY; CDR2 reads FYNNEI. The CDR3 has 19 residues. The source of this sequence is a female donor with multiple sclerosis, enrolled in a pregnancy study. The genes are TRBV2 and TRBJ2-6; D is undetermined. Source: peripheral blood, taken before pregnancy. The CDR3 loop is CASSEARVTPYSGANVLTF. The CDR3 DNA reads TGTGCCAGCAGTGAAGCGCGCGTGACACCCTACTCTGGGGCCAACGTCCTGACTTTC. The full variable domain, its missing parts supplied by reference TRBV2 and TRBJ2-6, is EPEVTQTPSHQVTQMGQEVILRCVPISNHLYFYWYRQILGQKVEFLVSFYNNEISEKSEIFDDQFSVERPDGSNFTLKIRSTKLEDSAMYFCASSEARVTPYSGANVLTFGAGSRLTVL.